The text below deals with one T cell receptor (beta chain). Looked up from germline, CDR1 is KGHSH and CDR2 is LQKENI. V gave up 4 bases and J gave up 2 bases; unmatched junction bases: 4. The CDR3 is 14 amino acids. These data come from a study of blood T cell repertoires in COVID-19. Some clones are missing from TCRdb's copy, which holds only in-frame ones; the method was immunoSEQ multiplex PCR. The repertoire holds approximately 330,000 clones, with about 86% as singletons. This TCR was sampled from a middle-aged woman with acute COVID-19. V gene TRBV18 combines with J gene TRBJ1-2, with 7 bases that match TRBD1. The sequenced material came from PBMCs or T cells enriched from blood (not recorded which). CDR3 region: CASSLGGANYGYTF. CDR3 sequence (DNA): TGTGCCAGCTCACTAGGGGGCGCGAACTATGGCTACACCTTC. Filled out from reference TRBV18 and TRBJ1-2, the complete variable domain reads NAGVMQNPRHLVRRRGQEARLRCSPMKGHSHVYWYRQLPEEGLKFMVYLQKENIIDESGMPKERFSAEFPKEGPSILRIQQVVRGDSAAYFCASSLGGANYGYTFGSGTRLTVV.